This entry describes one T cell receptor (beta chain). This specimen belongs to a study of T cells expressing NK-cell markers. From the 5' RACE reads, TCRdb lists one entry per CDR3 protein and no DNA. Recorded for this sample: some 390,000 distinct CDR3 sequences. The CDR3 loop spans 14 amino acids. The V gene's germline CDR1 is SGHDN and CDR2 FVKESK. Material for sequencing was blood T cells: a sorted CD56 or NKG2C T cell subset, CD4+ or CD8+ T cells, or bulk PBMC T cells (not recorded which). The chain couples TRBV14 to TRBJ2-2; lacking DNA, the TRBD2 call made by TCRdb goes unchecked. This TCR was recovered from a woman in her 50s in good health. CDR3 sequence reads: CASSQGGHSGELFF.